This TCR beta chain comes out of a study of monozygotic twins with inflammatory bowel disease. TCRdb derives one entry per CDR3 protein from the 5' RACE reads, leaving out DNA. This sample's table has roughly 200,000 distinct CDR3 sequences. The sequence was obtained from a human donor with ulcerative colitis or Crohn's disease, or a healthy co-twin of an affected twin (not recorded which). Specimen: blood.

The CDR3 sequence is CSARAGSGFSYNEQFF. V and J are TRBV29-1 and TRBJ2-1; lacking DNA, the TRBD1 call made by TCRdb goes unchecked. The CDR3 runs 16 residues. Germline assignment: CDR1 SQVTM and CDR2 ANQGSEA.